The 12 T cell receptor beta chains below all came from one sample that was sequenced in a study of cytomegalovirus exposure and HLA in healthy donors. The PCR ran on 60 Vbeta and 13 Jbeta primers. Sequencing used immunoSEQ multiplex PCR; TCRdb keeps in-frame clones, though not all of them. This sample has 200,000 to 250,000 clones, with around 80% found just once. The sample was PBMCs. All receptors come from a boy under 18 in good health and CMV-seronegative.

This rearrangement joins TRBV10-1 to TRBJ1-5; a possible D gene is TRBD1 (5 bases). Deletions cut 2 bases from V and 4 bases from J, with 6 bases between. This CDR3 has 13 residues. Looked up from germline, CDR1 is WNHNN and CDR2 is SYGVQD (reference sequence). For the CDR3, the DNA is TGCGCCAGCAGTGAGAGGGGAAATCAGCCCCAGCATTTT. Translating gives CASSERGNQPQHF.

This clone was seen more than once but under ten times. V usage is TRBV5-1 and J usage is TRBJ1-1; no clear D. The CDR3 spans 12 residues. V lost 0 bases and J lost 12, with 12 bases in between. Germline CDR1 SGHRS, CDR2 YFSETQ. CDR3 DNA: TGCGCCAGCAGCTTGGATCGACGGAGGACTTTCTTT. Its translation is CASSLDRRRTFF.

The chain has TRBV9 and TRBJ1-4, with D possibly TRBD1 on 6 matching bases. The germline V gene encodes CDR1 SGDLS and CDR2 YYNGEE. The CDR3 spans 15 residues. V was shortened by 4 bases and J by 3 bases, with 13 bases between the two germline ends. The CDR3 reads CASSPTGMANEKLFF. Here the CDR3 DNA reads TGTGCCAGCAGCCCAACAGGGATGGCTAATGAAAAACTGTTTTTT. Looking up the rest from reference TRBV9 and TRBJ1-4 gives the full variable domain: DSGVTQTPKHLITATGQRVTLRCSPRSGDLSVYWYQQSLDQGLQFLIQYYNGEERAKGNILERFSAQQFPDLHSELNLSSLELGDSALYFCASSPTGMANEKLFFGSGTQLSVL.

V usage is TRBV15 and J usage is TRBJ1-5, with TRBD1 identical over 9 bases. The CDR3 spans 16 residues. With 1 base clipped from V and 5 bases from J, the junction kept 6 bases outside the gene matches. Germline values: CDR1 LNHNV, CDR2 YYDKDF (reference sequence). Here the CDR3 DNA reads TGTGCCACCAGCAGAGGGGACAGGGAGGGAGATCAGCCCCAGCATTTT. Translating gives CATSRGDREGDQPQHF.

The rearrangement links TRBV7-2 to TRBJ1-2, with 8 bases aligning to TRBD1. This CDR3 is 15 amino acids long. V lost 3 bases and J lost 2; bases outside the gene matches: 5. CDR1 and CDR2 from the germline V gene are SGHTA and FQGNSA. CDR3 DNA: TGTGCCAGCAGCTTGACACGGACAGGGAACTATGGCTACACCTTC. It is translated as CASSLTRTGNYGYTF. Based on the CDR3 plus reference TRBV7-2 and TRBJ1-2, the full variable domain is GAGVSQSPSNKVTEKGKDVELRCDPISGHTALYWYRQSLGQGLEFLIYFQGNSAPDKSGLPSDRFSAERTGGSVSTLTIQRTQQEDSAVYLCASSLTRTGNYGYTFGSGTRLTVV.

The chain joins TRBV4-1 to TRBJ2-5; the match to TRBD2 covers 12 bases. Germline CDR1 and CDR2: MGHRA and YSYEKL. J lost 1 base, V lost 5 bases, and 17 bases had no gene match. The CDR3 runs to 20 residues. The CDR3: CASSWGQRSSGRALQETQYF. The CDR3 DNA follows: TGCGCCAGCAGCTGGGGGCAGCGCTCTAGCGGGAGGGCCCTCCAAGAGACCCAGTACTTC.

J is TRBJ1-1 and V is TRBV5-1; 7 bases match TRBD1. V lost 4 bases and J lost 2; bases outside the gene matches: 5. Germline V lookup: CDR1 SGHRS, CDR2 YFSETQ. CDR3 length: 14 residues. Here the CDR3 DNA reads TGCGCCAGCAGCCTCGGGACAGACAACACTGAAGCTTTCTTT. Translating gives CASSLGTDNTEAFF.

This chain joins TRBV5-1 and TRBJ2-3, with D possibly matching TRBD2 (6 bases). Germline V gene lookup returns CDR1 SGHRS and CDR2 YFSETQ. V shed 5 bases and J shed 6 bases, with 16 bases lying between them. The CDR3 contains 14 residues. The CDR3 region is CASSPIAARDTQYF. The CDR3, as DNA: TGCGCCAGCAGTCCTATAGCGGCACGGGATACGCAGTATTTT.

The J gene is TRBJ1-6, the V gene TRBV7-2, with 10 bases matching TRBD1. Germline loops: CDR1 SGHTA, CDR2 FQGNSA. The CDR3 sequence is 15 residues long. The J segment lost 8 bases and the V segment lost 4 bases, leaving 5 bases of the junction unmatched. As DNA, the CDR3 is TGTGCCAGCAGCTCAACCGGGACAGGGGATTCACCCCTCCACTTT. Residues: CASSSTGTGDSPLHF.

The genes are TRBV7-9 and TRBJ2-5, with D unclear. CDR1 SEHNR and CDR2 FQNEAQ come from the germline V gene (reference sequence). The CDR3 extends over 12 amino acids. Trimming pared 5 bases from V and 3 bases from J, leaving 7 bases between. The CDR3 bases are TGTGCCAGCAGCGAATACAAAGAGACCCAGTACTTC. It specifies CASSEYKETQYF.

V usage is TRBV29-1 and J usage is TRBJ1-3; D possibly corresponds to TRBD1 (6 bases). The germline CDR1 and CDR2 sequences are SQVTM and ANQGSEA. This CDR3 spans 13 amino acids. Trimming removed 4 bases at V and 6 bases at J, with 13 bases between. The CDR3 region has the DNA TGCAGCGTTGGGGGGCAGACTATAAACACCATATATTTT. As protein: CSVGGQTINTIYF.

Here the CDR3 DNA reads TGTGCCAGCAGGGGGGAGGCACAAGAGACCCAGTACTTC. As protein: CASRGEAQETQYF. The chain combines TRBV2 with TRBJ2-5, with D maybe TRBD2 (6 bases). CDR1 and CDR2 from the germline V gene are SNHLY and FYNNEI. This CDR3 region has 13 residues. V was clipped by 6 bases and J by 2 bases, with 10 bases between them.